This TCR beta chain emerged from a study of T cells expressing NK-cell markers. Background on the study: Sorted CD3+CD56+NKG2C+, CD3+CD56+NKG2C- and CD3+CD56-NKG2C+ T-cell subsets were beta-chain profiled. Serological testing identified most of the eight sequenced donors as HCMV-seropositive and one as seronegative.

TCRdb re-called the 5' RACE reads and catalogs CDR3 proteins one per entry, DNA excluded. Its table records 300,000 or so distinct CDR3 sequences. This CDR3 region has 16 residues. For this clonotype: Its antigen is not known.

Study-wide findings and caveats: In a few donors, these clonotypes also led the CD3+CD56-NKG2C+ fraction.

The sequence was collected from a woman between 18 and 70 years old in good health. Sequenced sample: blood T cells: a sorted CD56 or NKG2C T cell subset, CD4+ or CD8+ T cells, or bulk PBMC T cells (not recorded which). The chain links TRBV12-3 or TRBV12-4 to TRBJ1-5; TCRdb names TRBD1, which stays unverified in the absence of DNA. CDR3 region: CASSLYNRGMNQPQHF.